Listed here are 16 T cell receptor beta chains from one sample, sequenced in a study of cytomegalovirus exposure and HLA in healthy donors. The PCR made use of 60 Vbeta and 13 Jbeta primers. Libraries were prepared by immunoSEQ multiplex PCR; TCRdb keeps only in-frame clonotypes and omits some of them. Of 100,000 to 150,000 clones in the sample, over 65% were seen once. Sequenced sample: PBMCs. The receptors derive from a man between 45 and 60 years old in good health and CMV-seronegative.

The rearrangement joins TRBV29-1 to TRBJ1-1, with unresolved D. Germline V gene sequence: CDR1 SQVTM, CDR2 ANQGSEA. V shed 1 base and J shed 1 base, with 13 bases lying between them. This CDR3 comprises 15 residues. The DNA of the CDR3 is TGCAGCGTTGAAGGGGGAGGGCAGACGAACACTGAAGCTTTCTTT. This codes for CSVEGGGQTNTEAFF.

The sample holds a few counts of this clone. The chain links TRBV11-2 to TRBJ2-3; TRBD2 matches at 9 bases. Germline CDR1 SGHAT, CDR2 FQNNGV. The junction had 4 bases not matched to a gene; V was cut back by 5 bases and J by 1 base. This CDR3 contains 15 residues. CDR3: CASSAQRGGTDTQYF. The CDR3 DNA reads as TGTGCCAGCAGCGCCCAGCGGGGGGGCACAGATACGCAGTATTTT.

The CDR3 region has the DNA TGTGCCAGTAGTATTTCCCAGGCTCCAGAGACCCAGTACTTC. Translated: CASSISQAPETQYF. The chain couples TRBV19 to TRBJ2-5; D gene unclear. The germline gives CDR1 LNHDA, CDR2 SQIVND (reference sequence). The CDR3 totals 14 residues. Trimming took 3 bases from V and 4 from J, leaving 12 bases between them.

The V gene is TRBV11-2, the J gene TRBJ1-1; no reliable D call. CDR3 size: 12 residues. Germline values: CDR1 SGHAT, CDR2 FQNNGV. Trimming removed 5 bases from V and 2 bases from J, with 6 bases in between. As DNA, the CDR3 is TGTGCCAGCAGCCTCAGTAACACTGAAGCTTTCTTT. Protein product: CASSLSNTEAFF.

Of note for this clone: This sample includes further DNA sequences coding for the same CDR3. The chain is built from TRBV4-2 and TRBJ2-5; the match to TRBD2 covers 12 bases. The trim removed 0 bases at V and 0 bases at J, leaving 5 bases unmatched. The CDR3 covers 18 residues. Germline V gene lookup returns CDR1 LGHNA and CDR2 YNFKEQ. In DNA form, the CDR3 reads TGTGCCAGCAGCCAAGAGGGTGGGACTAGCGGGTACCAAGAGACCCAGTACTTC. This sequence encodes CASSQEGGTSGYQETQYF.

The chain uses TRBV29-1 and TRBJ2-3; 7 nucleotides align to TRBD1. The CDR3 extends over 14 amino acids. The V gene's germline CDR1 is SQVTM and CDR2 ANQGSEA. Unmatched junction bases numbered 4, after V lost 2 bases and J lost 2 bases. CDR3 region: CSVETGDDTDTQYF. The CDR3 nucleotides are TGCAGCGTTGAAACAGGGGATGACACAGATACGCAGTATTTT.

The chain links TRBV19 to TRBJ1-4, with D perhaps TRBD1 (5 bases). CDR1 is LNHDA, CDR2 SQIVND, per germline (reference sequence). The CDR3 contains 14 residues. V gave up 6 bases and J gave up 7 bases, with 15 bases separating them. The CDR3 spells CASRVRGVGEKLFF. CDR3 sequence (DNA): TGTGCCAGTAGGGTACGGGGGGTTGGTGAAAAACTGTTTTTT.

The chain couples TRBV7-8 to TRBJ1-1; possible D gene TRBD1, 5 bases. The CDR3 loop spans 15 amino acids. Trimming took 1 base from V and 7 from J, leaving 16 bases between them. CDR1 and CDR2 (germline): SGHVS, FQNEAQ. The CDR3 spells CASSLVSQGWGEAFF. CDR3 sequence (DNA): TGTGCCAGCAGCTTAGTTTCGCAGGGCTGGGGTGAAGCTTTCTTT.

V is TRBV2 and J is TRBJ1-6; the D is unclear. Germline V gene lookup returns CDR1 SNHLY and CDR2 FYNNEI. The CDR3 sequence is 13 residues long. V was pared by 4 bases and J by 3 bases, with 4 bases between. This CDR3 reads CASSVNYNSPLHF. DNA of the CDR3: TGTGCCAGCAGTGTTAACTATAATTCACCCCTCCACTTT.

The CDR3 region is CASSSGRSGGDYGYTF. CDR3 nucleotides: TGCGCCAGCAGCTCGGGACGGTCTGGGGGGGACTATGGCTACACCTTC. The chain uses TRBV5-1 and TRBJ1-2; D may be TRBD1 (5 bases). This CDR3 comprises 16 residues. Trimming took off 3 bases at V and 3 bases at J, with 18 bases between the two ends. Looked up from germline, CDR1 is SGHRS and CDR2 is YFSETQ. The whole variable domain, remainder taken from reference TRBV5-1 and TRBJ1-2, is KAGVTQTPRYLIKTRGQQVTLSCSPISGHRSVSWYQQTPGQGLQFLFEYFSETQRNKGNFPGRFSGRQFSNSRSEMNVSTLELGDSALYLCASSSGRSGGDYGYTFGSGTRLTVV.

This clone has only a few counts. This chain uses TRBV10-3 with TRBJ1-1, with D maybe TRBD1 (5 bases). This CDR3 spans 16 amino acids. V gave up 6 bases and J gave up 0 bases, with 17 bases separating them. Germline V gene sequence: CDR1 ENHRY, CDR2 SYGVKD. CDR3 DNA: TGTGCCATCAGCCGCTCCGGGGGGGTTTTGAACACTGAAGCTTTCTTT. Protein: CAISRSGGVLNTEAFF.

This chain links TRBV5-1 with TRBJ2-2, with D perhaps matching TRBD2 (6 bases). This CDR3 has 15 residues. Germline-derived CDR1 and CDR2 are SGHRS and YFSETQ. The V gene lost 4 bases and the J gene lost 0 bases, with 10 bases spanning the gap. The CDR3 sequence: CASSPGTSNTGELFF. The CDR3 DNA follows: TGCGCCAGCAGCCCCGGGACTTCGAACACCGGGGAGCTGTTTTTT.

This clone occurred once. The chain recombines TRBV10-3 with TRBJ2-7; TRBD1 matches 7 bases. The CDR3 has 14 amino acids. CDR1 and CDR2 from the germline V gene are ENHRY and SYGVKD. Trimming took 3 bases from V and 3 from J; bases not matched to a gene: 5. CDR3 in amino acids: CAISDGTVIYEQYF. The DNA of the CDR3 is TGTGCCATCAGTGATGGGACAGTGATCTACGAGCAGTACTTC.

CDR3 sequence: CASSQVGTGLGGYTF. The CDR3 bases are TGTGCCAGCAGCCAAGTTGGGACAGGGTTAGGCGGCTACACCTTC. The chain combines TRBV4-2 with TRBJ1-2; the match to TRBD1 covers 9 bases. The CDR3 contains 15 residues. From germline, CDR1 is LGHNA and CDR2 YNFKEQ. V was pared by 1 base and J by 8 bases, with 8 bases of the junction left unmatched.

The chain has TRBV7-8 and TRBJ2-1; D is uncertain. The CDR3 totals 14 residues. The V end was cut by 0 bases, the J end by 5 bases, with 8 bases between. Looked up from germline, CDR1 is SGHVS and CDR2 is FQNEAQ. CDR3 sequence reads: CASSLARQDNEQFF. In DNA form, the CDR3 reads TGTGCCAGCAGCTTAGCGCGACAAGACAATGAGCAGTTCTTC.

The J gene is TRBJ1-1, the V gene TRBV11-2, with TRBD1 matching over 7 bases. Germline CDR1 reads SGHAT; CDR2 reads FQNNGV. This CDR3 contains 15 residues. J lost 5 bases, V lost 3 bases, and 9 bases had no gene match. The CDR3 DNA reads as TGTGCCAGCAGCTTCCAGACAGGGTTAGAGACTGAAGCTTTCTTT. Residues: CASSFQTGLETEAFF.